Below are 8 T cell receptor beta chains sequenced from a single sample in a study of technical replicates of blood from a handful of donors. Data came from immunoSEQ multiplex PCR; TCRdb stores just in-frame clones and leaves some out. The sample consists of 62,000 or so clones, roughly 86% of them appearing once. The sequencing input was PBMCs. The receptors originated from a human donor in good health. Some clones in this sample may be carry-over from other donors' samples.

The CDR3 here is CASSPRAGEGPDTQYF. As DNA, the CDR3 is TGTGCCAGCTCACCGCGCGCGGGGGAGGGCCCAGATACGCAGTATTTT. This sequence joins TRBV18 and TRBJ2-3; TRBD2 agrees at 7 bases. The J segment lost 4 bases and the V segment lost 3 bases, leaving 10 bases of the junction unmatched. CDR3 size: 16 residues. Germline lookup yields CDR1 KGHSH and CDR2 LQKENI.

This clone was detected once. The rearrangement joins TRBV7-8 to TRBJ2-7; 7 bases align to TRBD1. V shed 5 bases and J 11 bases; nucleotides not matched to a gene: 9. CDR3 length: 12 amino acids. CDR1 SGHVS and CDR2 FQNEAQ come from the germline V gene. The CDR3 region is CASSPVQGVEYF. In DNA form, the CDR3 reads TGTGCCAGCAGCCCAGTGCAGGGGGTTGAGTACTTC.

A note on this clone: Additional DNA sequences in this sample encode the identical CDR3. This chain joins TRBV7-2 and TRBJ2-7; TRBD1 aligns across 9 bases. CDR1 is SGHTA and CDR2 is FQGNSA in the germline V gene. The V gene end was trimmed by 0 bases and the J gene end by 6 bases; junction bases not matched to a gene: 6. The CDR3 length is 15 residues. The CDR3 nucleotides read TGTGCCAGCAGCTTAGCGGGACAGGGTGTTTCCGAGCAGTACTTC. It is translated as CASSLAGQGVSEQYF.

The genes are TRBV30 and TRBJ1-1; TRBD1 is a possible D gene (6 bases). Germline values: CDR1 GTSNPN, CDR2 SVGIG (reference sequence). The CDR3 totals 12 residues. The V end lost 0 bases, the J end lost 8 bases, and 10 bases lay between the germline ends. CDR3 DNA sequence: TGTGCCTGGAGTGTAGGGACACCCGAAGCTTTCTTT. Amino acid sequence: CAWSVGTPEAFF.

The rearrangement links TRBV20-1 to TRBJ2-1; the D is unclear. This CDR3 contains 11 residues. Germline V gene lookup returns CDR1 DFQATT and CDR2 SNEGSKA (reference sequence). V lost 0 bases and J lost 8, with 5 bases in between. The CDR3 loop reads CSAREGYEQFF. The CDR3 DNA is TGCAGTGCTAGAGAGGGCTATGAGCAGTTCTTC.

The chain links TRBV18 to TRBJ2-7; 13 bases fit TRBD2. Germline lookup yields CDR1 KGHSH and CDR2 LQKENI. V was clipped by 6 bases and J by 4 bases; unmatched bases: 6. The CDR3 runs to 15 residues. CDR3 DNA: TGTGCCAGCTCCTACGGACTAGCGGGAGTTTACGAGCAGTACTTC. The encoded protein is CASSYGLAGVYEQYF.

The chain is built from TRBV19 and TRBJ2-1; 7 bases are shared with TRBD2. CDR1 and CDR2 from the germline V gene are LNHDA and SQIVND (reference sequence). Trimming took 1 base from V and 3 from J; bases not matched to a gene: 3. The CDR3 loop spans 15 amino acids. CDR3 amino acids: CASSIGGLVYNEQFF. The CDR3 DNA follows: TGTGCCAGTAGTATAGGAGGACTAGTCTACAATGAGCAGTTCTTC.

The chain links TRBV7-3 to TRBJ2-3; a weak D match, TRBD1 (5 bases). CDR3 length: 14 amino acids. Germline assignment: CDR1 SGHTA and CDR2 FQGTGA. The germline V and J ends were trimmed by 4 bases and 4 bases, with 12 bases remaining between them. CDR3 nucleotides: TGTGCCAGCAGCTATCAGGGCCCCCCAGATACGCAGTATTTT. It specifies CASSYQGPPDTQYF.